This TCR beta chain was sequenced for a study of cytomegalovirus exposure and HLA in healthy donors (dated by TCRdb to between 2016 and 2019). General notes on the study: According to a later analysis, the 100 to 150 validation repertoires were produced on the same platform as the approximately 600 repertoires of the first cohort. The aim of the study was to test whether cataloging public T cell receptors could identify signatures of past pathogen exposure. Besides the first cohort of more than 650 subjects, a separate validation cohort made up of around 120 different subjects was used. The study combined high-throughput TCR immunosequencing, statistical association of individual TCRs with disease status, and machine learning to predict cytomegalovirus infection status.

Study-level results and caveats: Of the cluster scores, 90% to 95% were above 0 in a later analysis, which found that TCRs clustered in the first cohort also tended to co-occur in the 130 or so validation repertoires. Most TCR sequences were observed very rarely across donors, whereas some public TCRs were present in many individuals. A later analysis had no HLA typing for the validation cohort, so co-occurrence there was scored across all 130 or so repertoires. In vitro tests confirmed that a few of the cytomegalovirus-associated TCR beta chains recognize cytomegalovirus antigens. It was suggested by the authors that the approach could potentially be generalized to other disease states and immunological phenotypes. Cytomegalovirus status was reported to be diagnosed by the classifier with high specificity and sensitivity in both the original and validation cohorts. In the study, about 150 TCR beta chains were listed as associated with cytomegalovirus.

Library creation used the immunoSEQ multiplex PCR assay. The study's processing was this. A statistical classification framework was developed to diagnose cytomegalovirus status using the catalog of TCR beta chain sequences. What TCRdb holds here is the immuneACCESS table cut down to in-frame rearrangements. Part of the clones is not present; checked against another copy, under half of the missing clones reflect an unresolved V gene, and the others are unexplained. V and J calls and clone size follow that table, whereas D and trimming were derived from the DNA. This sample is represented by 150,000 to 200,000 clones; approximately 86% of them were singletons. Approximately 2% of the sample rests with the top ten. Of note for this clone: Its antigen is currently not known. Within one base of it there is no much larger clone, and no base qualities were kept.

The donors were included in the validation cohort of 90 to 150 subjects, a group kept apart from the approximately 700-subject first cohort. The TCR sequence derives from a man younger than 40 in good health and CMV-seropositive. Material for sequencing was PBMCs.

For the CDR3, the sequence is CASSSGDRVYGYTF. Read as DNA, the sequence is TGTGCCAGCAGTTCCGGGGACAGAGTCTATGGCTACACCTTC. This chain is built from TRBV6-6 and TRBJ1-2; 7 of the junction bases match TRBD1. CDR1 and CDR2, per the germline V gene (reference sequence), are MNHNY and SVGAGI. Reading from cysteine to phenylalanine, the CDR3 counts 14 amino acids. The kept DNA is CDR3 alone, 42 bases in frame from the first base. V ends up 4 bases short and J 4 bases short, with an unmatched junction base count of 6.